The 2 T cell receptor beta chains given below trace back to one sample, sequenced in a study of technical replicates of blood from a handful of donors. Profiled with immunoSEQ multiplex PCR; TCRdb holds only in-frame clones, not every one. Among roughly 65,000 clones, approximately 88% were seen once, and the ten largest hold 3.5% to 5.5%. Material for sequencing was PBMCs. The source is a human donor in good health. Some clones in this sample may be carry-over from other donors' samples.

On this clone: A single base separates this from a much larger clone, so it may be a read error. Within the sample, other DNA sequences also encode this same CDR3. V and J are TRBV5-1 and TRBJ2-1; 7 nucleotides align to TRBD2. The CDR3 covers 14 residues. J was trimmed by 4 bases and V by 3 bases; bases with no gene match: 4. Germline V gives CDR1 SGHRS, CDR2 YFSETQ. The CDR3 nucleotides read TGCGCCAGCAGCTCTAGCGGCGGATACAATGAGCAGTTCTTC. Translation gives CASSSSGGYNEQFF. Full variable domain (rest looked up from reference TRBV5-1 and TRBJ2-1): KAGVTQTPRYLIKTRGQQVTLSCSPISGHRSVSWYQQTPGQGLQFLFEYFSETQRNKGNFPGRFSGRQFSNSRSEMNVSTLELGDSALYLCASSSSGGYNEQFFGPGTRLTVL.

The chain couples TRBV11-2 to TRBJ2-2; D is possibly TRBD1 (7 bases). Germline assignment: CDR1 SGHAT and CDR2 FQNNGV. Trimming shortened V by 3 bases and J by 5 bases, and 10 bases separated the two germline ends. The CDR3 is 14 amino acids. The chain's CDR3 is CASSFRGATGELFF. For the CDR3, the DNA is TGTGCCAGCAGCTTCAGGGGGGCGACCGGGGAGCTGTTTTTT. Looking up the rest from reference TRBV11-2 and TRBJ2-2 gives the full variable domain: EAGVAQSPRYKIIEKRQSVAFWCNPISGHATLYWYQQILGQGPKLLIQFQNNGVVDDSQLPKDRFSAERLKGVDSTLKIQPAKLEDSAVYLCASSFRGATGELFFGEGSRLTVL.